A single T cell receptor beta chain is shown here with its context. Its antigen is undetermined. Here immunoSEQ multiplex PCR was the method, and the copy in TCRdb shows in-frame clones only, minus some. The data hold fewer than 100,000 clones, with approximately 84% observed a single time. This sample is drawn from a study of T cell responses to AZD1222 COVID-19 vaccine. Whole-study findings and limits: Spike-specific TCR repertoires showed rising breadth and depth after two AZD1222 doses. In all cases, repertoires were sampled only after the peak T cell response. Females outnumbered males among donors, who were mostly white British; clonal diversity was possibly underestimated.

The V end was cut by 6 bases, the J end by 2 bases, with 11 bases between. The CDR3 has 14 amino acids. The germline V gene has CDR1 SGHTA and CDR2 FQGTGA. Sequences were derived from peripheral blood, sampled 28 days after the second AZD1222 dose. This clonotype was obtained from an adult who received the AZD1222 COVID-19 vaccine. This sequence joins TRBV7-3 and TRBJ2-1; the D gene is possibly TRBD1 (6 bases). The DNA for the CDR3 is TGTGCCAGCAGATTACAGGGAGCCTACAATGAGCAGTTCTTC. Amino acid sequence: CASRLQGAYNEQFF.